This T cell receptor (beta chain) was sequenced during a study of neurological immune-mediated disorders. General study findings and limits: Private repertoires in all groups were suggested, as expanded clones shared no CDR3 amino acid sequences across subjects.

A 10-nucleotide random UMI tagged transcripts in template-switch 5'RACE cDNA synthesis. Over 190 million TCR-beta sequences from 15-18 subjects came out of each sequencing run. TCRdb re-analysed the 5' RACE reads in MiXCR, keeping a single row per CDR3 protein. The sample lists 70,000 to 95,000 distinct CDR3 sequences, under 15% occurring once. The time point is: longitudinal time-point 2. This clonotype was counted many times. Its target is unknown. V was pared by 0 bases and J by 1 base, with 7 bases of the junction left unmatched. The germline V gene has CDR1 SGHRS and CDR2 YFSETQ. This CDR3 spans 18 amino acids.

Sequenced input: PBMCs. The sequence derives from a female donor with HTLV-1-associated myelopathy (HAM/TSP). This rearrangement joins TRBV5-1 to TRBJ2-6, with 7 bases aligning to TRBD1. As DNA, the CDR3 is TGCGCCAGCAGCTTGGTCGTGACAGGGTCTTCTGGGGCCAACGTCCTGACTTTC. This sequence encodes CASSLVVTGSSGANVLTF.